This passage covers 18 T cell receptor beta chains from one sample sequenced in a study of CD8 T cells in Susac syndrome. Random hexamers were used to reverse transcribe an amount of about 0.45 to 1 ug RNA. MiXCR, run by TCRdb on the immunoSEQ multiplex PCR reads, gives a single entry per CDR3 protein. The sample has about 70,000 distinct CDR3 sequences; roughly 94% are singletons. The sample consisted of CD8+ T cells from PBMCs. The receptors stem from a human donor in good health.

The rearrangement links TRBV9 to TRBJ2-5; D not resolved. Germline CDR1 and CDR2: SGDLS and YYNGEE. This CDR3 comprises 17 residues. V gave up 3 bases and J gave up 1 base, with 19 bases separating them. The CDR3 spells CASSGAASTQFQETQYF. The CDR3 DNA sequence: TGTGCCAGCAGCGGCGCGGCCTCAACACAATTCCAAGAGACCCAGTACTTC. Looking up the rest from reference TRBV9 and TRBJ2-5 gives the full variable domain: DSGVTQTPKHLITATGQRVTLRCSPRSGDLSVYWYQQSLDQGLQFLIQYYNGEERAKGNILERFSAQQFPDLHSELNLSSLELGDSALYFCASSGAASTQFQETQYFGPGTRLLVL.

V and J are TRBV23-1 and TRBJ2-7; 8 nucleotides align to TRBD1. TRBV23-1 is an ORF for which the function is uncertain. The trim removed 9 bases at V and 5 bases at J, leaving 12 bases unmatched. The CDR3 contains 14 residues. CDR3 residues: CARNIQGEVDEQYV. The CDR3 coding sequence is TGCGCCAGGAATATACAGGGGGAGGTCGACGAGCAGTACGTC.

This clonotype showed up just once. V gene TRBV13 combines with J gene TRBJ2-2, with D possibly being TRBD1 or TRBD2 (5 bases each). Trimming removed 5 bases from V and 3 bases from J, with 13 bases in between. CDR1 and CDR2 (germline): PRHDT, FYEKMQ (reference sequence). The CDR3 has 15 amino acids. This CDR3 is CASSPGTEYTGELFF. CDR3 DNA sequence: TGTGCCAGCAGCCCCGGGACGGAGTACACCGGGGAGCTGTTTTTT. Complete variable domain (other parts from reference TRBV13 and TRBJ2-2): AAGVIQSPRHLIKEKRETATLKCYPIPRHDTVYWYQQGPGQDPQFLISFYEKMQSDKGSIPDRFSAQQFSDYHSELNMSSLELGDSALYFCASSPGTEYTGELFFGEGSRLTVL.

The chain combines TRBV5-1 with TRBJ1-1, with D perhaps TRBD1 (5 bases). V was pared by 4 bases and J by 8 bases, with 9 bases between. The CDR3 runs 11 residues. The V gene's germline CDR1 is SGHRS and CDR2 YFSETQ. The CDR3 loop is CASSPGHEAFF. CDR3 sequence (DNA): TGCGCCAGCAGCCCTGGACACGAAGCTTTCTTT.

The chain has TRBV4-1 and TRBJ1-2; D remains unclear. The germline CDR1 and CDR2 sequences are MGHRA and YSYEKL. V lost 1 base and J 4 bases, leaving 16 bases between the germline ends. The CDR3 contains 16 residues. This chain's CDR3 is CASSQVGVSGFYGYTF. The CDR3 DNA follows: TGCGCCAGCAGCCAAGTGGGTGTCAGTGGGTTCTATGGCTACACCTTC.

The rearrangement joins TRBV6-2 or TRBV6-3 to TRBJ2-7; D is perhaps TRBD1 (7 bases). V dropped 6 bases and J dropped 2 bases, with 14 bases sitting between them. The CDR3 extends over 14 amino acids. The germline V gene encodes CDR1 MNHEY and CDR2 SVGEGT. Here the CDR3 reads CASSPGGGPYEQYV. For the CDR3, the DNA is TGTGCCAGCAGCCCAGGAGGGGGCCCCTACGAGCAGTACGTC.

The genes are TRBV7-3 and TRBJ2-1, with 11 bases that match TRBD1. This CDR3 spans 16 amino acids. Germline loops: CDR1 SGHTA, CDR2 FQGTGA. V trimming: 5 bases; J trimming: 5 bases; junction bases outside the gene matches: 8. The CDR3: CASSIGQGAWDNEQFF. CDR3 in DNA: TGTGCCAGCAGCATCGGACAGGGGGCATGGGACAATGAGCAGTTCTTC.

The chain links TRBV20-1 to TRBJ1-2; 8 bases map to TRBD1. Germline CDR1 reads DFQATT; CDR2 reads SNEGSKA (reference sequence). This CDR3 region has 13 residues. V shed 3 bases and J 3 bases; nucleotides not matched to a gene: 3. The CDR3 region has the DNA TGCAGTGCTAGTACAGGGGGGGACTATGGCTACACCTTC. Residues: CSASTGGDYGYTF.

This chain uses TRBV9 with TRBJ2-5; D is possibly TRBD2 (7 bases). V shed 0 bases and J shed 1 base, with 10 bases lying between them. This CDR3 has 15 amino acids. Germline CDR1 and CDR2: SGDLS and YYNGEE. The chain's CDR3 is CASSVGGGAQETQYF. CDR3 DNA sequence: TGTGCCAGCAGCGTAGGAGGGGGGGCCCAAGAGACCCAGTACTTC.

The DNA of the CDR3 is TGTGCCAGCAGTGAGCCGGGTCAGACTTTCCAAGCTTTCTTT. Protein product: CASSEPGQTFQAFF. V gene TRBV2 combines with J gene TRBJ1-1; no clear D gene. This CDR3 comprises 14 residues. CDR1 and CDR2 from the germline V gene are SNHLY and FYNNEI. The ends were cut back, 3 bases at V and 9 bases at J, with 17 bases in the middle.

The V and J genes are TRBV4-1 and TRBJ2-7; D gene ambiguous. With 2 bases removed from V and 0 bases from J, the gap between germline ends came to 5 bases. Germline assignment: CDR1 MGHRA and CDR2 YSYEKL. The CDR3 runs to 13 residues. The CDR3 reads CASSQQVSYEQYF. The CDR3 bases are TGCGCCAGCAGCCAACAGGTCTCCTACGAGCAGTACTTC.

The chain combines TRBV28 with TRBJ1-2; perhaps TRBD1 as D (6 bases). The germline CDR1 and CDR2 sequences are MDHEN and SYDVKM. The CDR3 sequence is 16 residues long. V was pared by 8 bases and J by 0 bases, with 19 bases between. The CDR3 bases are TGTGCCAGCGCCTCGCTGAATACAGGGCCTAACTATGGCTACACCTTC. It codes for CASASLNTGPNYGYTF.

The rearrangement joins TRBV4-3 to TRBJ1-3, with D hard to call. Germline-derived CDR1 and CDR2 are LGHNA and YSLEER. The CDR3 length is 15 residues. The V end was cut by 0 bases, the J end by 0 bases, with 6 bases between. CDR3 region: CASSQDPSSGNTIYF. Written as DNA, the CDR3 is TGCGCCAGCAGCCAAGACCCCAGCTCTGGAAACACCATATATTTT.

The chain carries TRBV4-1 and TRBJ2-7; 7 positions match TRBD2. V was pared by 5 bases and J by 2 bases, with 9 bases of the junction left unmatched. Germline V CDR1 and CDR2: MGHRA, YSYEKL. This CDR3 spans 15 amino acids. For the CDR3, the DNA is TGCGCCAGCAGCAGTGGCCGGGGGGAACCCTACGAGCAGTACGTC. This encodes CASSSGRGEPYEQYV.

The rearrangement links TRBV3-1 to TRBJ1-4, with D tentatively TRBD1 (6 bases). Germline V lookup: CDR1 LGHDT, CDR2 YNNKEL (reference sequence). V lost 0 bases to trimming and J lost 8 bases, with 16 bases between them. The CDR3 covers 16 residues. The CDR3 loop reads CASSQESGALVEKLFF. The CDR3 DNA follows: TGTGCCAGCAGCCAAGAGTCAGGGGCGCTAGTGGAAAAACTGTTTTTT.

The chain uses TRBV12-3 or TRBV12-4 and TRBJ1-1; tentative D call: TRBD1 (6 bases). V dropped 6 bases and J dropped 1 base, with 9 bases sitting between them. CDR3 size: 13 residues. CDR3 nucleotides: TGTGCCAGCAGGGTGACAGGGAACACTGAAGCTTTCTTT. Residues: CASRVTGNTEAFF.

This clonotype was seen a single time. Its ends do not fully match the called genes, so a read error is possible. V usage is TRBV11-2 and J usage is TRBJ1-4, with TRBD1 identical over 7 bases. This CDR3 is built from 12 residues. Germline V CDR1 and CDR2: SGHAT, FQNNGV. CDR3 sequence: CASSSLDRVATF. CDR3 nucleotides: TGTGCCAGCAGCTCTTTAGACAGGGTCGCTACTTTT. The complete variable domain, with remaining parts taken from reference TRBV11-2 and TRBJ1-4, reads EAGVAQSPRYKIIEKRQSVAFWCNPISGHATLYWYQQILGQGPKLLIQFQNNGVVDDSQLPKDRFSAERLKGVDSTLKIQPAKLEDSAVYLCASSSLDRVATFGSGTQLSVL.

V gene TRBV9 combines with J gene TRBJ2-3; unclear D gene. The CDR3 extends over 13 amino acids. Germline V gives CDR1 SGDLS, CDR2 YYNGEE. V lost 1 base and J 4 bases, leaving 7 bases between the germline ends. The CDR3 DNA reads TGTGCCAGCAGCGTATACTACTCAGATACGCAGTATTTT. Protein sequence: CASSVYYSDTQYF.